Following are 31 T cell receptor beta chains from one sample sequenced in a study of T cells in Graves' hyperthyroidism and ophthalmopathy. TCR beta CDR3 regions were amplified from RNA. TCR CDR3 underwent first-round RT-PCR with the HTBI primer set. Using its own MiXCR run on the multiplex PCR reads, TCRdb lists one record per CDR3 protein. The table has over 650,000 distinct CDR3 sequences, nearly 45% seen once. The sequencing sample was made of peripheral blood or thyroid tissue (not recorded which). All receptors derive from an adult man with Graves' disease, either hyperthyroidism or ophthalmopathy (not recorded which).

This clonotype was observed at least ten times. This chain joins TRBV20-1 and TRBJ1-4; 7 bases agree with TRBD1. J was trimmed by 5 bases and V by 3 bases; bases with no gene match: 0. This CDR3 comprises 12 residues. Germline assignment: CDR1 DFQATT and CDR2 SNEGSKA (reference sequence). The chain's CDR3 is CSARTGNEKLFF. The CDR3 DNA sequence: TGCAGTGCTAGGACAGGGAATGAAAAACTGTTTTTT.

The CDR3 nucleotides are TGTGCCAGCAGTGACTATCCCAGAACTGAAGCTTTCTTT. Its protein is CASSDYPRTEAFF. The chain joins TRBV6-1 to TRBJ1-1; D is unresolved. V was shortened by 3 bases and J by 5 bases, with 10 bases between the two germline ends. Germline-derived CDR1 and CDR2 are MNHNS and SASEGT. CDR3 size: 13 residues.

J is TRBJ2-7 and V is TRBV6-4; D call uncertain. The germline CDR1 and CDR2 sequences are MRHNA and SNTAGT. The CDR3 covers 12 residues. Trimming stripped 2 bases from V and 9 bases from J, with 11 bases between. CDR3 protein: CASSDDLARQYF. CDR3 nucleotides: TGTGCCAGCAGTGACGACCTCGCCAGGCAGTACTTC.

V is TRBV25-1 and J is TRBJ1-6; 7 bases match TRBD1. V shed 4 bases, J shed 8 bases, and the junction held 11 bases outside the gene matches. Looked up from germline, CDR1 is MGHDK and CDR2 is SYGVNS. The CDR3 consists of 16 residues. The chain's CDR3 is CASSARHTGAHSPLHF. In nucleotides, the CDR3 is TGTGCCAGCAGTGCCCGCCATACAGGGGCGCATTCACCCCTCCACTTT.

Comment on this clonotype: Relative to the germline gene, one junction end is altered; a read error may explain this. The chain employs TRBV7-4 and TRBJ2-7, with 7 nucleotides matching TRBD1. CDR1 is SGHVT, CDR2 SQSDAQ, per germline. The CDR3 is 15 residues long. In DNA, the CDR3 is TGCGCCAGCAGCCAAACCGGGACAGCCACTGAGGAGCAGTACTTC. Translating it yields CASSQTGTATEEQYF.

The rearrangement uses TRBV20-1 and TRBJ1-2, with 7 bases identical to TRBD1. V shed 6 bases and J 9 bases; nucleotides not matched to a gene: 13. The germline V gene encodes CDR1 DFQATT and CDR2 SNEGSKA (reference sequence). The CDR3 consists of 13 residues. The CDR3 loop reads CSAGAGTDYSYTF. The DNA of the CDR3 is TGCAGTGCCGGAGCCGGGACAGATTACAGCTACACCTTC.

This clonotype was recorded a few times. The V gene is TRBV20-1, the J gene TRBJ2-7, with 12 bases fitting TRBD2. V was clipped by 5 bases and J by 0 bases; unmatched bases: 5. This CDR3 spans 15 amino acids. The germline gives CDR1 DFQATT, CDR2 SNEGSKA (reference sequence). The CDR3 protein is CSARTSGASSYEQYF. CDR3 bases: TGCAGTGCTCGGACTAGCGGGGCCAGCTCCTACGAGCAGTACTTC.

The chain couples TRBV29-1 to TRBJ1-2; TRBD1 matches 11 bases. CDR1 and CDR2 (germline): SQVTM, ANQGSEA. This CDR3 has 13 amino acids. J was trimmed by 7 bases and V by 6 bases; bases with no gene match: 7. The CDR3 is CSVGTGGDCGYTF. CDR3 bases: TGCAGCGTGGGGACAGGGGGTGACTGTGGCTACACCTTC.

CDR3 protein: CSARPVPRTGGNSPLHF. CDR3 DNA: TGCAGTGCTAGGCCCGTCCCCCGGACAGGGGGTAATTCACCCCTCCACTTT. V is TRBV20-1 and J is TRBJ1-6, with TRBD1 identical over 10 bases. Germline CDR1 and CDR2: DFQATT and SNEGSKA (reference sequence). The CDR3 is 17 amino acids. The trim removed 3 bases at V and 6 bases at J, leaving 11 bases unmatched.

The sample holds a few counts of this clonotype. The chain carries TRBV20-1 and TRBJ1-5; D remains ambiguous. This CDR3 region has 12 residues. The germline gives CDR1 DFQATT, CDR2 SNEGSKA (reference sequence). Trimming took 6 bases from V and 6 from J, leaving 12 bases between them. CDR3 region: CSAEGGGQPQHF. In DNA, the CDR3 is TGCAGTGCAGAGGGTGGCGGTCAGCCCCAGCATTTT.

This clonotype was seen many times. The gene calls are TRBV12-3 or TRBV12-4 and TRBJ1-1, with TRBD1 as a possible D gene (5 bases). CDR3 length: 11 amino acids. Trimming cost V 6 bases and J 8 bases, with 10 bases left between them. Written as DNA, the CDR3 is TGTGCCAGCAGCCAGGGATTCGAAGCTTTCTTT. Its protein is CASSQGFEAFF.

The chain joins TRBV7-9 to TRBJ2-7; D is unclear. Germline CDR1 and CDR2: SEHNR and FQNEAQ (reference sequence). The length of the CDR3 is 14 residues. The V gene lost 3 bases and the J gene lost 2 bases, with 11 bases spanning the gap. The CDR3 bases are TGTGCCAGCAGCTTGGTCGAGCTACCCTACGAGCAGTACTTC. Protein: CASSLVELPYEQYF.

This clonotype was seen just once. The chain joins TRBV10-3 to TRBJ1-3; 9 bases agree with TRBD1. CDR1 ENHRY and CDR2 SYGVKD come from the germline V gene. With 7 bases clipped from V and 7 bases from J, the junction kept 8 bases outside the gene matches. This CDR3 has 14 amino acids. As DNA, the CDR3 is TGTGCCATCATGCCGGGACAGGGAACGAACACCATATATTTT. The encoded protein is CAIMPGQGTNTIYF.

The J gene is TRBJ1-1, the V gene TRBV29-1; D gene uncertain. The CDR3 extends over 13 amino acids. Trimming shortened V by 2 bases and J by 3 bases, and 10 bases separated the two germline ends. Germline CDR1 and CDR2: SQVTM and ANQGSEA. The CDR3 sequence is CSVEIVEDTEAFF. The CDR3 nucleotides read TGCAGCGTTGAAATCGTGGAGGACACTGAAGCTTTCTTT.

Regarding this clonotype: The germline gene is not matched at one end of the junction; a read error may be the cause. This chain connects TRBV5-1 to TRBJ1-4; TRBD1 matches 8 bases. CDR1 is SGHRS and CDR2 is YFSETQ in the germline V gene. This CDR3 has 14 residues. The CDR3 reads CASSRDRLGEKLVF. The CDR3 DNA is TGCGCCAGCAGCCGGGACAGGCTAGGGGAAAAACTGGTTTTT.

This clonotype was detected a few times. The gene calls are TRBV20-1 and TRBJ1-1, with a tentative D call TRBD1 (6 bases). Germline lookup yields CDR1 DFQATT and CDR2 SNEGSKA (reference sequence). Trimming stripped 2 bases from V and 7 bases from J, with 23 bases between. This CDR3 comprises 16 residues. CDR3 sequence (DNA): TGCAGTGCTAGATCTGGATGGACTCAGGGGAAGGGTGAAGCTTTCTTT. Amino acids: CSARSGWTQGKGEAFF.

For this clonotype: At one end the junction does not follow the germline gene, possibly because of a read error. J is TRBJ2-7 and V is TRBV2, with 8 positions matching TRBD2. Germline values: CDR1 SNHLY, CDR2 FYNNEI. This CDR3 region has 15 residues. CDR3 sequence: CASSEAGGPSYERYF. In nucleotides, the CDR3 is TGTGCCAGCAGTGAGGCGGGGGGCCCAAGCTACGAGCGGTACTTC.

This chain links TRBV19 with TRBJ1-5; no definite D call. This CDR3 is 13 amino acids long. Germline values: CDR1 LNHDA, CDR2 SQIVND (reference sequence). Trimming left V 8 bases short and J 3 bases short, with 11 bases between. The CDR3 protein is CASADQNNQPQHF. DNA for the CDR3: TGTGCCAGTGCCGATCAAAACAATCAGCCCCAGCATTTT.

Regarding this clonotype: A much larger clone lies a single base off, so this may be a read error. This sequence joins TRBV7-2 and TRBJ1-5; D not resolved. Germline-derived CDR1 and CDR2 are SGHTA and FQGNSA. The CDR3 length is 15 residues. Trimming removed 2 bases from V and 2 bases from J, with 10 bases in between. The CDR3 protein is CASSLLVGGNQPQHF. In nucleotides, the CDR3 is TGTGCCAGCAGCTTATTGGTTGGAGGCAATCAGCCCCAGCATTTT.

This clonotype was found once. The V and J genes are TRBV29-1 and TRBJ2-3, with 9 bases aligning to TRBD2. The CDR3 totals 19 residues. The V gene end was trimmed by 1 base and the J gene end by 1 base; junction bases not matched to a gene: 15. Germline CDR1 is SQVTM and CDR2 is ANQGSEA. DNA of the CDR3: TGCAGCGTTGAAGGGGAACTAGGCGGGAGGGTCCCTCGCACAGATACGCAGTATTTT. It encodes CSVEGELGGRVPRTDTQYF.

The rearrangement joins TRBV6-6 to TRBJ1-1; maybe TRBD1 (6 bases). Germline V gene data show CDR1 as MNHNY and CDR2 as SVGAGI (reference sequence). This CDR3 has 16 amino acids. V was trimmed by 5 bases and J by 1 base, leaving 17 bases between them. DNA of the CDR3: TGTGCCAGCAGTCCTGGGACATCCCTTTGGAACACTGAAGCTTTCTTT. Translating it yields CASSPGTSLWNTEAFF.

CDR3 loop: CSVEEGIMNTEAFF. DNA for the CDR3: TGCAGCGTTGAGGAGGGGATCATGAACACTGAAGCTTTCTTT. The chain has TRBV29-1 and TRBJ1-1, with D tentatively TRBD1 (5 bases). Germline CDR1 and CDR2: SQVTM and ANQGSEA. Trimming shortened V by 3 bases and J by 0 bases, and 11 bases separated the two germline ends. The length of the CDR3 is 14 residues.

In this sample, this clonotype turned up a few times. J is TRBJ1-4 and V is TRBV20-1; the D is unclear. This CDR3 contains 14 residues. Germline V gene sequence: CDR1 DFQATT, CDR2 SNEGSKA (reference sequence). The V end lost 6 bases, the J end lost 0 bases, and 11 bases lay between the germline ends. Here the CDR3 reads CSAPRGSTNEKLFF. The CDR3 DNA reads TGCAGTGCCCCGCGGGGATCAACTAATGAAAAACTGTTTTTT.

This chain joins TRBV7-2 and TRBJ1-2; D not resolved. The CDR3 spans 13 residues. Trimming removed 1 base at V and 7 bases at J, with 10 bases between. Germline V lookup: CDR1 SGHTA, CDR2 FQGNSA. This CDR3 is CASSLVPSGGYTF. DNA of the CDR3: TGTGCCAGCAGCTTAGTTCCGTCGGGTGGCTACACCTTC.

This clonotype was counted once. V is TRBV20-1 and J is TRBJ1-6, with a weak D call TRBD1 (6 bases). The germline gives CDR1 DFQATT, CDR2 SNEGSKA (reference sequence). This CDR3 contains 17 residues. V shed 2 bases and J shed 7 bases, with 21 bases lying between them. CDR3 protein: CSARQSSRPQGNSPLHF. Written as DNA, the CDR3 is TGCAGTGCTAGACAGAGTAGCAGGCCCCAGGGGAATTCACCCCTCCACTTT.

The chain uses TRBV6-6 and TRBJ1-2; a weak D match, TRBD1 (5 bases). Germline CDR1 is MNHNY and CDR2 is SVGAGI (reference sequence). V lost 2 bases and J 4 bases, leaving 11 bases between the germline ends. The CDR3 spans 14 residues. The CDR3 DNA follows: TGTGCCAGCAGTTACCAAACCGGGACCTATGGCTACACCTTC. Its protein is CASSYQTGTYGYTF.

The CDR3 DNA is TGTGCCAGCAGCAATGACGGAGGCTACACCTTC. This codes for CASSNDGGYTF. The chain joins TRBV7-9 to TRBJ1-2, with unresolved D. CDR1 is SEHNR and CDR2 is FQNEAQ in the germline V gene (reference sequence). The CDR3 loop spans 11 amino acids. Trimming pared 5 bases from V and 8 bases from J, leaving 9 bases between.

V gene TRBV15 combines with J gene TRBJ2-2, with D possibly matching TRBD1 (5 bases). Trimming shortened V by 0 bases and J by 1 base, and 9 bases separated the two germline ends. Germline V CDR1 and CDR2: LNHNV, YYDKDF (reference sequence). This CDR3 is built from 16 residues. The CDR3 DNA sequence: TGTGCCACCAGCAGAGACAGGGCCTTGAACACCGGGGAGCTGTTTTTT. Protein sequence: CATSRDRALNTGELFF. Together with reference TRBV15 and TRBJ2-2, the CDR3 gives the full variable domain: DAMVIQNPRYQVTQFGKPVTLSCSQTLNHNVMYWYQQKSSQAPKLLFHYYDKDFNNEADTPDNFQSRRPNTSFCFLDIRSPGLGDTAMYLCATSRDRALNTGELFFGEGSRLTVL.

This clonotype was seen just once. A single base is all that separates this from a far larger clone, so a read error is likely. The CDR3 nucleotides are TGTGCCAGCATCTTAGGAGGATCTGAAGCTTTCTTT. This translates into CASILGGSEAFF. The gene calls are TRBV7-2 and TRBJ1-1; unclear D gene. This CDR3 is built from 12 residues. Germline V gives CDR1 SGHTA, CDR2 FQGNSA.

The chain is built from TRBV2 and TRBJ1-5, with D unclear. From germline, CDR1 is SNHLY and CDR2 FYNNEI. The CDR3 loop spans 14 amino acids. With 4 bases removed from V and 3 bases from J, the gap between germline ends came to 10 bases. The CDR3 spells CASSASKFNQPQHF. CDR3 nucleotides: TGTGCCAGCAGTGCTAGCAAGTTCAATCAGCCCCAGCATTTT.

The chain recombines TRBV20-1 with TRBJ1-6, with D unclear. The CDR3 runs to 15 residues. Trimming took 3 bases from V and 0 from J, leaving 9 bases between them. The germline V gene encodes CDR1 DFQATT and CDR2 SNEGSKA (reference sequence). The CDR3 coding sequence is TGCAGTGCTAGGAGGCAGAGCTCCTATAATTCACCCCTCCACTTT. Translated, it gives CSARRQSSYNSPLHF.